This T cell receptor (beta chain) appears in the sequencing data of a study of Ad26.COV2.S vaccination and SARS-CoV-2 variants. Study summary: Doses of Ad26.COV2.S were injected into muscle once or twice, 56 days apart.

Treatment reported: some 20 received Ad26.COV2.S at low or high dose, single or two shots; a few received placebo; per-sample allocation not given. Day 63 following the first vaccine or placebo injection was when the samples were taken. This adult donor, from Boston, was 18-55 years old. Measured with immunoSEQ multiplex PCR; TCRdb has only the in-frame clones, and not every one. Among around 340,000 clones listed, roughly 90% were seen once. The CDR3 is made up of 15 amino acids. CDR1 is GTSNPN, CDR2 SVGIG, per germline (reference sequence). V was clipped by 1 base and J by 5 bases, with 17 bases between them.

The specimen was peripheral blood, collected in a trial of Ad26.COV2.S vaccine versus placebo. This TCR derives from a person aged 18-65 years who received the Ad26.COV2.S COVID-19 vaccine or a placebo. The chain links TRBV30 to TRBJ1-1; no clear D gene. The CDR3 loop is CAWSESPRSGTEAFF. CDR3 in DNA: TGTGCCTGGAGTGAATCTCCCCGATCGGGGACTGAAGCTTTCTTT. The full variable domain, its missing parts supplied by reference TRBV30 and TRBJ1-1, is SQTIHQWPATLVQPVGSPLSLECTVEGTSNPNLYWYRQAAGRGLQLLFYSVGIGQISSEVPQNLSASRPQDRQFILSSKKLLLSDSGFYLCAWSESPRSGTEAFFGQGTRLTVV.